This T cell receptor beta chain was identified in a study of Graves' ophthalmopathy and Graves' hyperthyroidism. The length of the CDR3 is 16 residues. Germline assignment: CDR1 DFQATT and CDR2 SNEGSKA (reference sequence). The V gene end was trimmed by 3 bases and the J gene end by 0 bases; junction bases not matched to a gene: 5. The table lists this clonotype with many counts. RNA transcripts yielded amplified TCR beta CDR3 regions. Amplification began with first-round RT-PCR using HTBI primers, then second-round multiplex PCR was performed. TCRdb reanalysed the multiplex PCR reads using MiXCR and keeps one entry per CDR3 protein. This sample has around 590,000 distinct CDR3 sequences, with under 45% found just once. The evidence that diagnosis relied on was clinical symptoms, serum thyroxine, TRAb, thyroid ultrasound and orbital computed tomography.

This receptor was identified in an adult man with Graves' hyperthyroidism. The source material was peripheral blood or thyroid tissue (not recorded which). This chain links TRBV20-1 with TRBJ1-6; TRBD1 aligns across 7 bases. The CDR3, as DNA: TGCAGTGCTAGGGAGGGGGCGAGCTCCTATAATTCACCCCTCCACTTT. Amino acid sequence: CSAREGASSYNSPLHF.